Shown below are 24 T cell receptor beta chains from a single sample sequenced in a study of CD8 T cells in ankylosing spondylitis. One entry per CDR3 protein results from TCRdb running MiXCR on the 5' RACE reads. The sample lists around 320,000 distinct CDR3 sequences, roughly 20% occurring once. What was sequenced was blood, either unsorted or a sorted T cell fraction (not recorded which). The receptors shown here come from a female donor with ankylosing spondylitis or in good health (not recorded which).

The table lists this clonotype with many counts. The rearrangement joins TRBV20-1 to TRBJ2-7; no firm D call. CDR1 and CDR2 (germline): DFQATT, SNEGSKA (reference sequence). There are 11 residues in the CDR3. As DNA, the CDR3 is TGCAGCGCCGAGCGTAGCTACGAGCAGTACTTC. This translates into CSAERSYEQYF.

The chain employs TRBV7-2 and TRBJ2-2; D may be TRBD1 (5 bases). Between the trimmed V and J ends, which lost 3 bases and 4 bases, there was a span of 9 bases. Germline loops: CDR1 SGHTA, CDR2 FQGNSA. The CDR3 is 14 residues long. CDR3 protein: CASSFQGGTGELFF. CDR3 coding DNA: TGTGCCAGCAGCTTTCAGGGCGGCACCGGGGAGCTGTTTTTT.

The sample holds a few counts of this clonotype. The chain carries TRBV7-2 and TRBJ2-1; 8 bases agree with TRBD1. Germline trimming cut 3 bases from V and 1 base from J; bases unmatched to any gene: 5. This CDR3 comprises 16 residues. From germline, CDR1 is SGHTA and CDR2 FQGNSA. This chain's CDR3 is CASSFRGRGSYNEQFF. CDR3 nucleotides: TGTGCCAGCAGCTTCAGGGGGCGAGGTTCCTACAATGAGCAGTTCTTC.

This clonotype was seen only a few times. The CDR3 DNA follows: TGTGCCAGCAGCTTAGCTCTCCGGGCGGGCGGCGGGGAGCTGTTTTTT. Protein product: CASSLALRAGGGELFF. The chain couples TRBV7-2 to TRBJ2-2, with D perhaps TRBD2 (5 bases). CDR3 length: 16 residues. Germline V gene data show CDR1 as SGHTA and CDR2 as FQGNSA. Trimming stripped 0 bases from V and 7 bases from J, with 15 bases between.

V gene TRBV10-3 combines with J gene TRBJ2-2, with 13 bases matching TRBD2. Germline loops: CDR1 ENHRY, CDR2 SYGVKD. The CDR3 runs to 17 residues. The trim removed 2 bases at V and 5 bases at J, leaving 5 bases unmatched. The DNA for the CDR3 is TGTGCCATCAGTGAGCCTGGACTAGCGGGAGATACCGGGGAGCTGTTTTTT. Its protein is CAISEPGLAGDTGELFF.

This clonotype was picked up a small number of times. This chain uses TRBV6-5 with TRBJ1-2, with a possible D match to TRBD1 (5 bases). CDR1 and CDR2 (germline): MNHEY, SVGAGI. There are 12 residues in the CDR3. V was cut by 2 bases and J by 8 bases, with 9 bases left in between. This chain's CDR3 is CASSYGGEGYTF. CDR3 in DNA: TGTGCCAGCAGTTACGGGGGGGAGGGCTACACCTTC.

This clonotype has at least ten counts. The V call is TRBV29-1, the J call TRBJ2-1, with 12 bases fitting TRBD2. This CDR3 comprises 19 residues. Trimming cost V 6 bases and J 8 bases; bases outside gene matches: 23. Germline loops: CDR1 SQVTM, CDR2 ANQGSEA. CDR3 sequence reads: CSVSLTSGSSRWGHYEQFF. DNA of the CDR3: TGCAGCGTCTCCCTGACTAGCGGGAGTAGCAGGTGGGGTCATTATGAGCAGTTCTTC.

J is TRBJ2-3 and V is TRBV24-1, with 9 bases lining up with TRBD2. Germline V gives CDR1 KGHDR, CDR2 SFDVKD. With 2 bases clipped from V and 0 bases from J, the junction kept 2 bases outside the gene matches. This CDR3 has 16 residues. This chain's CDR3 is CATSDYSGSSTDTQYF. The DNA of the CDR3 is TGTGCCACCAGTGATTATAGCGGGAGTAGCACAGATACGCAGTATTTT.

The CDR3 region has the DNA TGTGCCAGCAGCCTGGGATCTTTGCCTCCCCTCGAGCAGTACTTC. Amino acid sequence: CASSLGSLPPLEQYF. J is TRBJ2-7 and V is TRBV12-3 or TRBV12-4, with unresolved D. V was shortened by 6 bases and J by 6 bases, with 21 bases between the two germline ends. CDR3 length: 15 amino acids.

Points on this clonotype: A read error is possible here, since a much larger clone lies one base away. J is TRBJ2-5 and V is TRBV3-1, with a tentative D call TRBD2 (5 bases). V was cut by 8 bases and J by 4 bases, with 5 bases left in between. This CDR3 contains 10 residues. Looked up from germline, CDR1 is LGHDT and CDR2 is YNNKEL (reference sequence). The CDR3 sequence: CASGGETQYF. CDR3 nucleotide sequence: TGTGCCAGCGGAGGAGAGACCCAGTACTTC.

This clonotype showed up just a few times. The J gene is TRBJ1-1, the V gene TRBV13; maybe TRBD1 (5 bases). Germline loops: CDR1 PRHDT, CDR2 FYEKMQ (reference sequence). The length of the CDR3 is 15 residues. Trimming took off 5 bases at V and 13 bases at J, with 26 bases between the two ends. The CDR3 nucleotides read TGTGCCAGCAGCCGGGGACTAGCGGGAGTAGGCAAGGATTTCTTT. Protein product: CASSRGLAGVGKDFF.

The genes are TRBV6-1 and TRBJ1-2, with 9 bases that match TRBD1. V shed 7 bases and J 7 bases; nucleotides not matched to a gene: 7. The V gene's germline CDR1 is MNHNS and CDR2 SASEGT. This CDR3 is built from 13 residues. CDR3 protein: CASKGTGSIGYTF. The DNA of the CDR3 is TGTGCCAGCAAGGGGACAGGGTCAATTGGCTACACCTTC.

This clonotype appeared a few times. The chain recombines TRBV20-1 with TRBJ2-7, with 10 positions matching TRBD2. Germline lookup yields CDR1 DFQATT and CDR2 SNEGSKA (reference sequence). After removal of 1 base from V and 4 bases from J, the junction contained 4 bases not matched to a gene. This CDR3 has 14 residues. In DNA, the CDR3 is TGCAGTGCTAGAGCCCCGACTAGCGGGTACGAGCAGTACTTC. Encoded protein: CSARAPTSGYEQYF.

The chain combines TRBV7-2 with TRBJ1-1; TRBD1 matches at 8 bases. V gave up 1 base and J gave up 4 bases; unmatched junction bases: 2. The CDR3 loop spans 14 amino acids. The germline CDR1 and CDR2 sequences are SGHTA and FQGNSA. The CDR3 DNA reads TGTGCCAGCAGCTTAGAGCAGGGGGCCACTGAAGCTTTCTTT. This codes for CASSLEQGATEAFF.

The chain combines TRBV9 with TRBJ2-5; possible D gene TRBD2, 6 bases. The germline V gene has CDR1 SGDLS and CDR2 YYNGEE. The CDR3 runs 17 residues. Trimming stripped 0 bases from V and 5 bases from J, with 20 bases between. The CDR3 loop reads CASSVAWVGGGKETQYF. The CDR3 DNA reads TGTGCCAGCAGCGTAGCTTGGGTCGGGGGAGGAAAGGAGACCCAGTACTTC.

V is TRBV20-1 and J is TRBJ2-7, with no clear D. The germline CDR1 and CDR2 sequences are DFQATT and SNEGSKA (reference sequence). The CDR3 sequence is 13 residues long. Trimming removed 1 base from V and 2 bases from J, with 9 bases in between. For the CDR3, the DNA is TGCAGTGCTAGAGGGTGGGTTACCTACGAGCAGTACTTC. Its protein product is CSARGWVTYEQYF.

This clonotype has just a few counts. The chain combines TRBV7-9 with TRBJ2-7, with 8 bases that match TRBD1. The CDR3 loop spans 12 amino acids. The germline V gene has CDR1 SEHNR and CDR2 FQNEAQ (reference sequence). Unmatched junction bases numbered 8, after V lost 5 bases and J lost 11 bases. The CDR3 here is CASSAGQGKEYF. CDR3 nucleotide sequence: TGTGCCAGCAGCGCCGGACAGGGAAAGGAGTACTTC. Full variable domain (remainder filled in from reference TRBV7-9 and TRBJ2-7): DTGVSQNPRHKITKRGQNVTFRCDPISEHNRLYWYRQTLGQGPEFLTYFQNEAQLEKSRLLSDRFSAERPKGSFSTLEIQRTEQGDSAMYLCASSAGQGKEYFGPGTRLTVT.

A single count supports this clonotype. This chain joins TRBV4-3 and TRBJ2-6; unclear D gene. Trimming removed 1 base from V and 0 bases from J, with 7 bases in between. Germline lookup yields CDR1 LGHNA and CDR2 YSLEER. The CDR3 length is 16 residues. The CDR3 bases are TGCGCCAGCAGCCAAGTCGGTATCTCTGGGGCCAACGTCCTGACTTTC. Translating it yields CASSQVGISGANVLTF.

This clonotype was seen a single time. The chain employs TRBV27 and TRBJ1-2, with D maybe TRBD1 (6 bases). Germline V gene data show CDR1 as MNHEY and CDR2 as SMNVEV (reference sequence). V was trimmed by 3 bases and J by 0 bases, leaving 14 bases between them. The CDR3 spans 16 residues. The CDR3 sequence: CASSFYGGGTNYGYTF. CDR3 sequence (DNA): TGTGCCAGCAGTTTTTATGGGGGCGGCACTAACTATGGCTACACCTTC.

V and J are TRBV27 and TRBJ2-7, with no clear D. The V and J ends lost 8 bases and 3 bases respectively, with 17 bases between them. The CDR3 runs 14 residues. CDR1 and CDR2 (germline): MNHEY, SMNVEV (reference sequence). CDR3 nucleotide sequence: TGTGCCAGCTCCCGGGCTAGAGCCAGCTACGAGCAGTACTTC. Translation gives CASSRARASYEQYF.

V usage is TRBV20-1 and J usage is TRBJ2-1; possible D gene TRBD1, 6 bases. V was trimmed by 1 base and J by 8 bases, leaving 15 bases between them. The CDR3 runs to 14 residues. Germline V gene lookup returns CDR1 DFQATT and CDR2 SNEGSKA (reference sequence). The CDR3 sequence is CSARAQTGYDEQFF. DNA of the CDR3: TGCAGTGCTAGAGCGCAGACAGGTTATGATGAGCAGTTCTTC.

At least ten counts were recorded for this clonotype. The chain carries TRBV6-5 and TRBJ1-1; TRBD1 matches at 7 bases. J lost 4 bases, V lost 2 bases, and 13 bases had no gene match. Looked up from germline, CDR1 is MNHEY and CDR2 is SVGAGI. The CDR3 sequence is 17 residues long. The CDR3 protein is CASSYTPARRQGTEAFF. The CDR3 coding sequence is TGTGCCAGCAGTTACACCCCCGCCCGTCGACAGGGCACTGAAGCTTTCTTT.

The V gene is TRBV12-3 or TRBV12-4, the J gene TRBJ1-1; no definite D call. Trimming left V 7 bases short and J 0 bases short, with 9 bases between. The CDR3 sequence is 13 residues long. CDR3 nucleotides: TGTGCCAGCAAAACAGCAATGAACACTGAAGCTTTCTTT. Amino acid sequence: CASKTAMNTEAFF.

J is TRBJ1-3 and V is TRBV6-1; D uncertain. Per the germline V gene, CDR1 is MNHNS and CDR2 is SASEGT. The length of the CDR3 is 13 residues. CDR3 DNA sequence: TGTGCTACTGGGCCCTTCTCTGGAAACACCATATATTTT. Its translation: CATGPFSGNTIYF.